These 27 T cell receptor beta chains share one sample of origin, sequenced in a study of cytomegalovirus exposure and HLA in healthy donors. It was with 60 Vbeta and 13 Jbeta primers that the PCR ran. Profiled with immunoSEQ multiplex PCR; TCRdb holds only in-frame clones, not every one. The table has some 250,000 clones, around 81% seen once; the top ten hold approximately 8.4%. Sequencing was performed on PBMCs. These receptors came from an older woman in good health and CMV-seropositive.

As regards this clone: The junction and the germline gene differ at one end; a read error may be behind it. V is TRBV7-9 and J is TRBJ2-3; 7 bases align to TRBD2. Germline V gene data show CDR1 as SEHNR and CDR2 as FQNEAQ (reference sequence). The CDR3 runs 18 residues. The CDR3 here is CSSSYSPGLVEGTDTQYF. The DNA for the CDR3 is TGTTCCAGCAGCTATTCCCCAGGACTAGTGGAGGGCACAGATACGCAGTATTTT.

This rearrangement joins TRBV18 to TRBJ1-1; D may be TRBD1 (5 bases). Germline lookup yields CDR1 KGHSH and CDR2 LQKENI. V shed 3 bases and J shed 4 bases, with 12 bases lying between them. This CDR3 region has 14 residues. CDR3 loop: CASSPSGLSTEAFF. The DNA for the CDR3 is TGTGCCAGCTCACCCTCAGGGTTAAGCACTGAAGCTTTCTTT.

This clone occurred a few times. The chain has TRBV6-4 and TRBJ2-2; 7 bases align to TRBD2. With V trimmed by 3 bases and J by 6 bases, 7 bases remained unmatched. The germline V gene encodes CDR1 MRHNA and CDR2 SNTAGT. The length of the CDR3 is 15 residues. The CDR3 reads CASSEGFAGAGELFF. The CDR3 coding sequence is TGTGCCAGCAGTGAAGGGTTTGCGGGGGCCGGGGAGCTGTTTTTT.

The rearrangement joins TRBV27 to TRBJ2-7; a possible D gene is TRBD1 (6 bases). The V end was cut by 2 bases, the J end by 5 bases, with 13 bases between. There are 14 residues in the CDR3. Germline V CDR1 and CDR2: MNHEY, SMNVEV (reference sequence). CDR3 sequence reads: CASSLGPGAHEQYF. The DNA for the CDR3 is TGTGCCAGCAGTTTAGGTCCAGGGGCCCACGAGCAGTACTTC.

The rearrangement links TRBV7-6 to TRBJ2-1; D is ambiguous. The V and J ends lost 1 base and 5 bases respectively, with 15 bases between them. The CDR3 spans 16 residues. Per the germline V gene, CDR1 is SGHVS and CDR2 is FNYEAQ. The CDR3 DNA follows: TGTGCCAGCAGCTTAGTGTCACCACATTCCAACAATGAGCAGTTCTTC. It specifies CASSLVSPHSNNEQFF.

The rearrangement uses TRBV2 and TRBJ2-7, with 15 bases fitting TRBD2. The CDR3 spans 14 residues. The V and J ends lost 6 bases and 7 bases, in that order; junction bases with no gene match: 4. CDR1 is SNHLY and CDR2 is FYNNEI in the germline V gene. CDR3 in DNA: TGTGCCAGCAGGGATGGACTAGCGGGAGGGGAGCAGTACTTC. Encoded protein: CASRDGLAGGEQYF.

This chain uses TRBV4-1 with TRBJ2-2; a weak D match, TRBD2 (5 bases). The V end was cut by 2 bases, the J end by 0 bases, with 10 bases between. Germline CDR1 is MGHRA and CDR2 is YSYEKL. This CDR3 region has 16 residues. The chain's CDR3 is CASSQPGVSNTGELFF. The CDR3 bases are TGCGCCAGCAGCCAACCCGGGGTGTCGAACACCGGGGAGCTGTTTTTT.

This clone has just a few counts. The J gene is TRBJ2-2, the V gene TRBV28; TRBD2 is a possible D gene (5 bases). The V end was cut by 2 bases, the J end by 5 bases, with 12 bases between. The CDR3 runs to 15 residues. Per the germline V gene, CDR1 is MDHEN and CDR2 is SYDVKM. CDR3 sequence: CASSLIQRRTGELFF. The CDR3 DNA is TGTGCCAGCAGTTTAATCCAGCGGAGGACCGGGGAGCTGTTTTTT.

V and J are TRBV5-6 and TRBJ1-5; D gene ambiguous. Germline CDR1 is SGHDT and CDR2 is YYEEEE. CDR3 length: 16 residues. Trimming took 0 bases from V and 2 from J, leaving 12 bases between them. As DNA, the CDR3 is TGTGCCAGCAGCTTGGCGGCTACCGCGGGCAATCAGCCCCAGCATTTT. Translation: CASSLAATAGNQPQHF.

V and J are TRBV5-1 and TRBJ1-2, with 10 nucleotides matching TRBD1. Germline lookup yields CDR1 SGHRS and CDR2 YFSETQ. V dropped 4 bases and J dropped 5; count of bases not matched to a gene: 11. The length of the CDR3 is 16 residues. The CDR3 reads CASSTGTGEDGYGYTF. In DNA, the CDR3 is TGCGCCAGCAGCACCGGGACAGGGGAAGATGGATATGGCTACACCTTC.

In its sample, this clone was seen a few times. The chain has TRBV29-1 and TRBJ2-4; 14 positions match TRBD2. Germline CDR1 and CDR2: SQVTM and ANQGSEA. The CDR3 runs 16 residues. The V gene end was trimmed by 7 bases and the J gene end by 2 bases; junction bases not matched to a gene: 7. As DNA, the CDR3 is TGCAGCGCTGGGACTAGCGGGAGTGTGACCAAAAACATTCAGTACTTC. Translation gives CSAGTSGSVTKNIQYF.

The chain carries TRBV5-4 and TRBJ2-3; D not certain. Trimming cost V 1 base and J 0 bases, with 9 bases left between them. In germline, CDR1 is SGHNT, CDR2 YYREEE (reference sequence). The CDR3 extends over 15 amino acids. CDR3 in amino acids: CASSLYGTSTDTQYF. CDR3 DNA: TGTGCCAGCAGCTTGTACGGTACTAGCACAGATACGCAGTATTTT.

Comment on this clone: The junction and the germline gene differ at one end; a read error may be behind it. The chain recombines TRBV7-9 with TRBJ2-3; 11 bases fit TRBD2. Per the germline V gene, CDR1 is SEHNR and CDR2 is FQNEAQ (reference sequence). CDR3 length equals 16 residues. The CDR3 nucleotides read TGTGCCAGCAGCTTCGTTCTAGCGGGAGGTAGAGATATGCAGTATTTT. Translating it yields CASSFVLAGGRDMQYF.

This chain connects TRBV18 to TRBJ1-1; 9 nucleotides line up with TRBD1. V trimming: 5 bases; J trimming: 2 bases; junction bases outside the gene matches: 3. Germline V gene sequence: CDR1 KGHSH, CDR2 LQKENI. The length of the CDR3 is 14 residues. The DNA of the CDR3 is TGTGCCAGCTCATGGACAGGGGATAACACTGAAGCTTTCTTT. Its protein product is CASSWTGDNTEAFF.

J is TRBJ1-1 and V is TRBV5-1; D gene ambiguous. V was cut by 4 bases and J by 3 bases, with 16 bases left in between. The CDR3 length is 15 residues. Germline V gives CDR1 SGHRS, CDR2 YFSETQ. This CDR3 reads CASSQSDYMDTEAFF. The CDR3 bases are TGCGCCAGCAGCCAATCCGATTACATGGACACTGAAGCTTTCTTT.

Worth noting for this clone: The germline gene is not matched at one end of the junction; a read error may be the cause. The V and J genes are TRBV27 and TRBJ2-2; 8 positions agree with TRBD2. Germline CDR1 and CDR2: MNHEY and SMNVEV (reference sequence). CDR3 length equals 15 residues. The CDR3 sequence: CASRLWASGTGELFF. CDR3 nucleotide sequence: TGTGCCAGCAGGTTATGGGCTAGCGGGACCGGGGAGCTGTTTTTT.

V usage is TRBV5-1 and J usage is TRBJ2-3; perhaps TRBD1 as D (6 bases). Germline loops: CDR1 SGHRS, CDR2 YFSETQ. V lost 0 bases to trimming and J lost 4 bases, with 12 bases between them. CDR3 length equals 15 residues. The CDR3 DNA follows: TGCGCCAGCAGCTTGGTACAGGGTGGCCCAGATACGCAGTATTTT. Translation gives CASSLVQGGPDTQYF. The full variable domain, rest sourced from reference TRBV5-1 and TRBJ2-3, is KAGVTQTPRYLIKTRGQQVTLSCSPISGHRSVSWYQQTPGQGLQFLFEYFSETQRNKGNFPGRFSGRQFSNSRSEMNVSTLELGDSALYLCASSLVQGGPDTQYFGPGTRLTVL.

The chain recombines TRBV18 with TRBJ2-3; D uncertain. The CDR3 has 11 amino acids. Trimming took 3 bases from V and 6 from J, leaving 4 bases between them. Germline V lookup: CDR1 KGHSH, CDR2 LQKENI. The CDR3 region has the DNA TGTGCCAGCTCACCCGGGGATACGCAGTATTTT. It encodes CASSPGDTQYF. The variable domain in full, completed from reference TRBV18 and TRBJ2-3, reads NAGVMQNPRHLVRRRGQEARLRCSPMKGHSHVYWYRQLPEEGLKFMVYLQKENIIDESGMPKERFSAEFPKEGPSILRIQQVVRGDSAAYFCASSPGDTQYFGPGTRLTVL.

Comments on this clone: The same CDR3 arises from other DNA sequences in this sample as well. The rearrangement links TRBV11-2 to TRBJ2-1; D is unclear. This CDR3 has 11 amino acids. V lost 1 base, J lost 9 bases, and 4 bases lay in between. Germline assignment: CDR1 SGHAT and CDR2 FQNNGV. The CDR3 protein is CASSLGLEQFF. In DNA, the CDR3 is TGTGCCAGCAGCTTAGGTCTTGAGCAGTTCTTC.

The genes are TRBV6-1 and TRBJ2-3, with TRBD1 identical over 7 bases. CDR1 is MNHNS, CDR2 SASEGT, per germline. This CDR3 has 15 residues. V lost 4 bases to trimming and J lost 6 bases; unmatched junction nucleotides: 10. In DNA form, the CDR3 reads TGTGCCAGCAGTGCCGGACAGGTTTTTTTGGATACGCAGTATTTT. The encoded protein is CASSAGQVFLDTQYF.

The rearrangement uses TRBV2 and TRBJ1-1; possibly TRBD1 for D (6 bases). The CDR3 contains 13 residues. Germline V lookup: CDR1 SNHLY, CDR2 FYNNEI. Trimming took 6 bases from V and 1 from J, leaving 9 bases between them. The CDR3 reads CASRADRNTEAFF. CDR3 coding DNA: TGTGCCAGCAGGGCGGACAGGAACACTGAAGCTTTCTTT.

The chain couples TRBV7-6 to TRBJ1-1; 9 bases are shared with TRBD1. The V segment lost 5 bases and the J segment 3 bases; nucleotides outside the gene matches: 4. This CDR3 is built from 14 residues. Germline CDR1 is SGHVS and CDR2 is FNYEAQ. The CDR3: CASSGRTGDTEAFF. The CDR3 DNA is TGTGCCAGCAGCGGGCGGACAGGGGACACTGAAGCTTTCTTT.

This clone is a singleton in its sample. Other DNA sequences in this sample translate to the same CDR3. The J gene is TRBJ1-1, the V gene TRBV18, with D possibly being TRBD1 (6 bases). Between the trimmed V and J ends, which lost 4 bases and 0 bases, there was a span of 9 bases. The length of the CDR3 is 14 residues. From germline, CDR1 is KGHSH and CDR2 LQKENI. The CDR3 loop reads CASSLQGMNTEAFF. The CDR3 region has the DNA TGTGCCAGCTCACTACAGGGCATGAACACTGAAGCTTTCTTT.

CDR3 region: CAWSAGVPGEQYF. The CDR3 region has the DNA TGTGCCTGGAGCGCCGGGGTACCGGGCGAGCAGTACTTC. The chain joins TRBV30 to TRBJ2-7; TRBD2 might be the D (5 bases). Trimming pared 3 bases from V and 6 bases from J, leaving 15 bases between. The CDR3 runs to 13 residues. From germline, CDR1 is GTSNPN and CDR2 SVGIG (reference sequence).

The chain uses TRBV6-5 and TRBJ1-2; TRBD1 aligns across 9 bases. The junction had 7 bases not matched to a gene; V was cut back by 0 bases and J by 5 bases. CDR3 size: 16 residues. CDR1 MNHEY and CDR2 SVGAGI come from the germline V gene. CDR3 protein: CASSYSKAGTGYGYTF. DNA for the CDR3: TGTGCCAGCAGTTACTCGAAGGCTGGGACAGGGTATGGCTACACCTTC.

The chain links TRBV7-6 to TRBJ1-2, with D possibly matching TRBD1 (6 bases). The germline CDR1 and CDR2 sequences are SGHVS and FNYEAQ. V dropped 5 bases and J dropped 0 bases, with 16 bases sitting between them. The CDR3 contains 16 residues. This CDR3 reads CASSAYRDKANYGYTF. In DNA, the CDR3 is TGTGCCAGCAGCGCCTACCGGGACAAAGCTAACTATGGCTACACCTTC.

This chain connects TRBV11-2 to TRBJ2-1; D uncertain. The CDR3 contains 11 residues. Deletions cut 1 base from V and 9 bases from J, with 4 bases between. CDR1 is SGHAT and CDR2 is FQNNGV in the germline V gene. The CDR3 DNA follows: TGTGCCAGCAGCTTAGCAGGTGAGCAGTTCTTC. Translated: CASSLAGEQFF.